The TCR beta chain described here comes from a study of blood T cell repertoires in COVID-19. Study at large: COVID-19 samples, acute and convalescent, were from the United States, Italy and Spain.

The CDR3 covers 13 residues. Per germline, CDR1 MDHEN and CDR2 SYDVKM. V was pared by 6 bases and J by 6 bases, with 14 bases between. Study processing details: It was from reference gene primer amplification that nucleated cell counts were estimated. The assay was immunoSEQ multiplex PCR, and TCRdb's table has in-frame clones only and misses some. V, J and clone size are those of that table, while D and trimming were read from the DNA. The sample holds fewer than 65,000 clones, roughly nine tenths seen once. The source of this sequence is a woman between 55 and 75 years old with active or convalescent COVID-19. Sequencing used peripheral blood. V gene TRBV28 combines with J gene TRBJ1-1; D remains unclear. The CDR3, as DNA: TGTGCCAGCAGCAGCCACGGAGGTGCTGAAGCTTTCTTT. This gives the protein CASSSHGGAEAFF.